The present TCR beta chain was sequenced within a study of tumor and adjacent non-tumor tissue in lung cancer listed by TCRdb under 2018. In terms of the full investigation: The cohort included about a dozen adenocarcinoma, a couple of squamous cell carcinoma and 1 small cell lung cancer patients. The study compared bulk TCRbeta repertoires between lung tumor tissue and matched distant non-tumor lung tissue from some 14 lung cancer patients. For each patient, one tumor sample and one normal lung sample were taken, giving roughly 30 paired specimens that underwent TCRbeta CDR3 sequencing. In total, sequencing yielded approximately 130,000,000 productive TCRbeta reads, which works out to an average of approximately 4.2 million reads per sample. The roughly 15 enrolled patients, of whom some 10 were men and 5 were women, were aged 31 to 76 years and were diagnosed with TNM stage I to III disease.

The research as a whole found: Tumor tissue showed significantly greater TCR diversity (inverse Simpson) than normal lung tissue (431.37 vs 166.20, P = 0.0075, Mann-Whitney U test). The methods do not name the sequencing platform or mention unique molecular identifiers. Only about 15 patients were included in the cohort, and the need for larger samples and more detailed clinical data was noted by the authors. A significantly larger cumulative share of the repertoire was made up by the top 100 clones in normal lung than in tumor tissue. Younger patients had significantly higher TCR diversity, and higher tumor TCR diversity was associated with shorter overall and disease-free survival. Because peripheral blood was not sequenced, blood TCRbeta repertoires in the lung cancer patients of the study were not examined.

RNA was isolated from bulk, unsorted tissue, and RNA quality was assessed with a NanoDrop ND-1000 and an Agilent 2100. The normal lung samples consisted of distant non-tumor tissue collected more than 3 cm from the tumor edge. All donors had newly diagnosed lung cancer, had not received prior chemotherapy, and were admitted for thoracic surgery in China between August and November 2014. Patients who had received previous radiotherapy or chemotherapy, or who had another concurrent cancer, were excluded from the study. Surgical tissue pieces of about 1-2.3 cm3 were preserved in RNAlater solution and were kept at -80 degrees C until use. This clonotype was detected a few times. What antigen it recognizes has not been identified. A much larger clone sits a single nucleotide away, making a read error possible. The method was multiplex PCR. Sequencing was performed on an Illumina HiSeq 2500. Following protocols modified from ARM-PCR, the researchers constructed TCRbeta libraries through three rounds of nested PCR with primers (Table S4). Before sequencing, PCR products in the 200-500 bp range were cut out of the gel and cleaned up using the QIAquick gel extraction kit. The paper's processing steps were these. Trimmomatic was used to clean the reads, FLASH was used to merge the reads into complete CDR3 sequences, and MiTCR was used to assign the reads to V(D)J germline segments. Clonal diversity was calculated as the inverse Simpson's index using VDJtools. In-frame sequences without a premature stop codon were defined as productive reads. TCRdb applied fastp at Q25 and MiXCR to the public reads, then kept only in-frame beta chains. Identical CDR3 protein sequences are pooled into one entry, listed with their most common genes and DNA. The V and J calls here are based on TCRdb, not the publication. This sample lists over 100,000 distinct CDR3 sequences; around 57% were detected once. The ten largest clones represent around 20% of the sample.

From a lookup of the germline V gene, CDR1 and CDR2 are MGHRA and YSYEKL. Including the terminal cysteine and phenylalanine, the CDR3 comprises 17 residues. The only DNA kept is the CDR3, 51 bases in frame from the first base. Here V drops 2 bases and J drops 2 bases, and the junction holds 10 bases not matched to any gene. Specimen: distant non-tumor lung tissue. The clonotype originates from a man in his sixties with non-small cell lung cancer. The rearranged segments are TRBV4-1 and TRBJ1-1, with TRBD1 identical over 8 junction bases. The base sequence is TGCGCCAGCAGCCAAAACGACAGGGGATGGATCAACACTGAAGCTTTCTTT. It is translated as CASSQNDRGWINTEAFF.